The 13 T cell receptor beta chains given below trace back to one sample, sequenced in a study of shared clonotypes between healthy human individuals. Clones were sequenced by immunoSEQ multiplex PCR, and TCRdb holds only the in-frame ones, with some missing. This table holds around 1,000,000 clones, 70% to 80% found once. Sequences were obtained from memory CD4+ T cells from PBMCs. Stated subset: CD45RA-negative fraction. Receptors originate from a man younger than 35 in good health. Some clones in this sample may be carry-over from other donors' samples.

This clone was detected ten times or more. The V gene is TRBV30, the J gene TRBJ2-1, with D perhaps TRBD1 (5 bases). The CDR3 is 13 residues long. Trimming shortened V by 2 bases and J by 9 bases, and 14 bases separated the two germline ends. The germline CDR1 and CDR2 sequences are GTSNPN and SVGIG (reference sequence). The CDR3 DNA reads as TGTGCCTGGAGTAGTCTTACCCAGGGTGAGCAGTTCTTC. It codes for CAWSSLTQGEQFF.

A note on this clone: This may be a read error: a much more frequent sequence differs by one nucleotide. The chain employs TRBV29-1 and TRBJ1-1, with D perhaps TRBD1 (5 bases). The CDR3 sequence is 12 residues long. Trimming removed 8 bases at V and 7 bases at J, with 17 bases between. Germline V CDR1 and CDR2: SQVTM, ANQGSEA. Here the CDR3 reads CSRARGANEAFF. The CDR3 bases are TGCAGCAGGGCGAGAGGGGCCAATGAAGCTTTCTTT. Variable domain in full (rest from reference TRBV29-1 and TRBJ1-1): SAVISQKPSRDICQRGTSLTIQCQVDSQVTMMFWYRQQPGQSLTLIATANQGSEATYESGFVIDKFPISRPNLTFSTLTVSNMSPEDSSIYLCSRARGANEAFFGQGTRLTVV.

With respect to this clone: Other DNA sequences within the sample encode an identical CDR3. The V and J genes are TRBV2 and TRBJ2-1; TRBD2 might be the D (5 bases). In germline, CDR1 is SNHLY, CDR2 FYNNEI. V lost 6 bases to trimming and J lost 0 bases, with 12 bases between them. The CDR3 sequence is 15 residues long. The CDR3 spells CASSASGSSYNEQFF. The CDR3 DNA sequence: TGTGCCAGCAGCGCGAGTGGGAGCTCCTACAATGAGCAGTTCTTC.

The J gene is TRBJ2-1, the V gene TRBV11-3, with D unresolved. The CDR3 is 12 residues long. Trimming removed 1 base at V and 7 bases at J, with 5 bases between. The germline V gene has CDR1 SGHNT and CDR2 YENEEA. The CDR3, as DNA: TGTGCCAGCAGCTTAGGCACTAATGAGCAGTTCTTC. Amino acids: CASSLGTNEQFF.

The chain is built from TRBV28 and TRBJ1-2, with 7 nucleotides matching TRBD1. This CDR3 is 14 amino acids long. The germline gives CDR1 MDHEN, CDR2 SYDVKM. The V and J ends lost 5 bases and 8 bases, in that order; junction bases with no gene match: 11. CDR3: CASSLVDRAGGYTF. The CDR3 DNA is TGTGCCAGCAGTCTTGTCGACAGGGCCGGAGGCTACACCTTC.

For this clone: This CDR3 is also generated by other DNA sequences in the sample. The gene calls are TRBV25-1 and TRBJ1-2; 9 positions match TRBD1. Germline CDR1 MGHDK, CDR2 SYGVNS. The CDR3 consists of 14 residues. Trimming at V came to 8 bases and at J to 2 bases, leaving 6 bases not matched to a gene. The CDR3 protein is CASRGTGTNYGYTF. The CDR3, as DNA: TGTGCCAGCCGGGGGACAGGGACAAACTATGGCTACACCTTC.

The rearrangement links TRBV7-2 to TRBJ2-7, with 9 bases fitting TRBD2. This CDR3 has 15 residues. V trimming: 1 base; J trimming: 4 bases; junction bases outside the gene matches: 5. Germline V gives CDR1 SGHTA, CDR2 FQGNSA. CDR3 in amino acids: CASSLVFAGGYEQYF. CDR3 coding DNA: TGTGCCAGCAGCTTAGTGTTTGCGGGAGGGTACGAGCAGTACTTC.

J is TRBJ2-2 and V is TRBV5-1, with D tentatively TRBD2 (7 bases). Germline V gene sequence: CDR1 SGHRS, CDR2 YFSETQ. The CDR3 is made up of 19 amino acids. V lost 3 bases and J 0 bases, leaving 21 bases between the germline ends. The CDR3 loop reads CASSYISGGGGANTGELFF. The CDR3 DNA reads TGCGCCAGCAGCTATATTAGCGGAGGCGGGGGCGCGAACACCGGGGAGCTGTTTTTT. The full variable domain, in which reference TRBV5-1 and TRBJ2-2 provide the parts outside the CDR3, is KAGVTQTPRYLIKTRGQQVTLSCSPISGHRSVSWYQQTPGQGLQFLFEYFSETQRNKGNFPGRFSGRQFSNSRSEMNVSTLELGDSALYLCASSYISGGGGANTGELFFGEGSRLTVL.

The chain couples TRBV6-5 to TRBJ2-5; D unclear. Trimming left V 2 bases short and J 4 bases short, with 11 bases between. The CDR3 is 14 residues long. The germline CDR1 and CDR2 sequences are MNHEY and SVGAGI. The CDR3 region has the DNA TGTGCCAGCAGTTACGCCGGAAGCAGAGAGACCCAGTACTTC. Residues: CASSYAGSRETQYF.

This rearrangement joins TRBV6-4 to TRBJ1-1, with D unresolved. Trimming stripped 4 bases from V and 1 base from J, with 7 bases between. This CDR3 has 13 amino acids. Per the germline V gene, CDR1 is MRHNA and CDR2 is SNTAGT. The CDR3 nucleotides are TGTGCCAGCAGTGCTGCAGGGAACACTGAAGCTTTCTTT. This encodes CASSAAGNTEAFF.

The V and J genes are TRBV5-5 and TRBJ1-2; D is unresolved. Germline V gene sequence: CDR1 SGHKS, CDR2 YYEKEE (reference sequence). With 1 base removed from V and 4 bases from J, the gap between germline ends came to 14 bases. The length of the CDR3 is 15 residues. This CDR3 reads CASSLWTEILYGYTF. The DNA of the CDR3 is TGTGCCAGCAGCTTGTGGACGGAGATTCTCTATGGCTACACCTTC.

This chain uses TRBV5-6 with TRBJ2-7; no definite D call. The ends were cut back, 4 bases at V and 5 bases at J, with 22 bases in the middle. This CDR3 has 16 amino acids. Looked up from germline, CDR1 is SGHDT and CDR2 is YYEEEE. The CDR3 sequence is CASSHAKGTTWNEQYF. CDR3 sequence (DNA): TGTGCCAGCAGCCATGCAAAGGGAACCACTTGGAACGAGCAGTACTTC.

A few counts support this clone. The chain employs TRBV11-2 and TRBJ2-3, with unresolved D. The CDR3 is 12 residues long. V shed 6 bases and J shed 6 bases, with 10 bases lying between them. Germline loops: CDR1 SGHAT, CDR2 FQNNGV. The CDR3 loop reads CASRLAPDTQYF. The CDR3 DNA reads TGTGCCAGCAGATTGGCTCCGGATACGCAGTATTTT.